The present entry profiles one T cell receptor (beta chain) with its context. The antigen is unknown. The table came from immunoSEQ multiplex PCR; TCRdb's copy has only in-frame clones and leaves some out. The sample has about a million clones, around three quarters seen once. With 2 bases removed from V and 9 bases from J, the gap between germline ends came to 16 bases. CDR1 and CDR2 from the germline V gene are MGHDK and SYGVNS. The CDR3 runs 14 residues. The data derive from a study of shared clonotypes between healthy human individuals. Findings of the study overall: The sole specimen, blood, was sampled, and tissue repertoires likely differ. In having few donors, the study represented limited genetic and exposure-history diversity.

The sequenced sample was memory CD4+ T cells from PBMCs. Subset given: CD45RA-negative fraction. This sequence joins TRBV25-1 and TRBJ1-2; D is unclear. The TCR sequence derives from a man aged 18 to 29 in good health. Some clones in this sample may be carry-over from other donors' samples. The CDR3 sequence is CASSEGALVSSYTF. The DNA for the CDR3 is TGTGCCAGCAGTGAAGGTGCGTTGGTTTCGAGCTACACCTTC.